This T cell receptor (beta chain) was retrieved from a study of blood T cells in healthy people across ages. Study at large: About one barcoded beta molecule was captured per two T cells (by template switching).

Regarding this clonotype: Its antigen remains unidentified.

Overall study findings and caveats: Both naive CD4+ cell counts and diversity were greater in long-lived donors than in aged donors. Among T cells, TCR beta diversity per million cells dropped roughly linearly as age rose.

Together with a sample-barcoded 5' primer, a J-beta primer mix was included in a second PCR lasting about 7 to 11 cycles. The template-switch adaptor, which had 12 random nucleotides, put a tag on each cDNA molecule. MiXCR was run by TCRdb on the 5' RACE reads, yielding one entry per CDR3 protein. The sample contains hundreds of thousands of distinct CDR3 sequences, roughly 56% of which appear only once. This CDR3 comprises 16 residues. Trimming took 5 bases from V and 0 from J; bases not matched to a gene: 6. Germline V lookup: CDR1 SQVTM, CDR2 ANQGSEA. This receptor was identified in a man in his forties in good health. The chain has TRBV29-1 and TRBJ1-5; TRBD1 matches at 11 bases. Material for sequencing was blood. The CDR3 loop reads CSVTGTGGDSNQPQHF. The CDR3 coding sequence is TGCAGCGTTACGGGGACAGGGGGAGATAGCAATCAGCCCCAGCATTTT.